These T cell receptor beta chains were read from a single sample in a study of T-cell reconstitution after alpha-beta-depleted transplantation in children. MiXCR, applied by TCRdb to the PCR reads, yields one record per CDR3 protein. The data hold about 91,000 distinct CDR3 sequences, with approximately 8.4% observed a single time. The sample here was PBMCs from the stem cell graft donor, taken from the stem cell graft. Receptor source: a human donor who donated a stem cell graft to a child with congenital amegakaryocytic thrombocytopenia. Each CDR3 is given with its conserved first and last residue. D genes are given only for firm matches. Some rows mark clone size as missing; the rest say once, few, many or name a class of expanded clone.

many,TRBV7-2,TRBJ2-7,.,TGTGCCAGCAGCTTAACGAGGGCGTCCTACGAGCAGTACTTC,CASSLTRASYEQYF
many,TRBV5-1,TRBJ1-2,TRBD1,TGCGCCAGCAGCTTGGCCCCTACAGGGGGCGAAGGCTACACCTTC,CASSLAPTGGEGYTF
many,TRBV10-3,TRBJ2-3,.,TGTGCCATCAGTGAGGGGGGTACAGATACGCAGTATTTT,CAISEGGTDTQYF
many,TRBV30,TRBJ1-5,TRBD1,TGTGCCTGGAGTAGATCGGGGACAGCGTACAATCAGCCCCAGCATTTT,CAWSRSGTAYNQPQHF
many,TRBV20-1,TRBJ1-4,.,TGCAGTGCTAGAGATCTGAGGACCGACGGTGAAAAACTGTTTTTT,CSARDLRTDGEKLFF
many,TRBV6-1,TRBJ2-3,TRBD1,TGTGCCAGCAATCCCGGGACAGGGATCCATAGCACAGATACGCAGTATTTT,CASNPGTGIHSTDTQYF
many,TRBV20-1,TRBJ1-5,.,TGCAGTGCTAGAAGGGACGGCTATAGCAATCAGCCCCAGCATTTT,CSARRDGYSNQPQHF
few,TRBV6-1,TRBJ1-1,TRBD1,TGTGCCAGCAGTCGGACAGGGGGGTACACTGAAGCTTTCTTT,CASSRTGGYTEAFF
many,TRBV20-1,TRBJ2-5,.,TGCAGTGCTAGCCAAGAGACCCAGTACTTC,CSASQETQYF
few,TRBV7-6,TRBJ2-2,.,TGTGCCAGCAGCTTAGGGACGGTCGGGGAGCTGTTTTTT,CASSLGTVGELFF
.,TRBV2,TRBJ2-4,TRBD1,TGTGCCAGTGTTAGTGGGACAGGACAAAACATTCAGTACTTC,CASVSGTGQNIQYF
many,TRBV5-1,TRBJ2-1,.,TGCGCCAGCAGCAAATACAGGGACCCATACAATGAGCAGTTCTTC,CASSKYRDPYNEQFF